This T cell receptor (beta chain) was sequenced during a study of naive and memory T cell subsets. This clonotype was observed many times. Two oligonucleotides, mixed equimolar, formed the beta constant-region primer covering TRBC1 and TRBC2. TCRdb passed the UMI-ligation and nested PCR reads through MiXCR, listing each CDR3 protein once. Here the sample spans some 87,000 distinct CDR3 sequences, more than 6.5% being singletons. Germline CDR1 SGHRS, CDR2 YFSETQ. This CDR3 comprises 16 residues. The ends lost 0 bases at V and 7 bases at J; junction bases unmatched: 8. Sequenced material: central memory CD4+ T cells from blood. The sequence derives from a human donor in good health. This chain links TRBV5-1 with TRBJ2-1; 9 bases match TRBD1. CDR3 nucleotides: TGCGCCAGCAGCTTGGATCCGACAGGGGGTGGAAATGAGCAGTTCTTC. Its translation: CASSLDPTGGGNEQFF.